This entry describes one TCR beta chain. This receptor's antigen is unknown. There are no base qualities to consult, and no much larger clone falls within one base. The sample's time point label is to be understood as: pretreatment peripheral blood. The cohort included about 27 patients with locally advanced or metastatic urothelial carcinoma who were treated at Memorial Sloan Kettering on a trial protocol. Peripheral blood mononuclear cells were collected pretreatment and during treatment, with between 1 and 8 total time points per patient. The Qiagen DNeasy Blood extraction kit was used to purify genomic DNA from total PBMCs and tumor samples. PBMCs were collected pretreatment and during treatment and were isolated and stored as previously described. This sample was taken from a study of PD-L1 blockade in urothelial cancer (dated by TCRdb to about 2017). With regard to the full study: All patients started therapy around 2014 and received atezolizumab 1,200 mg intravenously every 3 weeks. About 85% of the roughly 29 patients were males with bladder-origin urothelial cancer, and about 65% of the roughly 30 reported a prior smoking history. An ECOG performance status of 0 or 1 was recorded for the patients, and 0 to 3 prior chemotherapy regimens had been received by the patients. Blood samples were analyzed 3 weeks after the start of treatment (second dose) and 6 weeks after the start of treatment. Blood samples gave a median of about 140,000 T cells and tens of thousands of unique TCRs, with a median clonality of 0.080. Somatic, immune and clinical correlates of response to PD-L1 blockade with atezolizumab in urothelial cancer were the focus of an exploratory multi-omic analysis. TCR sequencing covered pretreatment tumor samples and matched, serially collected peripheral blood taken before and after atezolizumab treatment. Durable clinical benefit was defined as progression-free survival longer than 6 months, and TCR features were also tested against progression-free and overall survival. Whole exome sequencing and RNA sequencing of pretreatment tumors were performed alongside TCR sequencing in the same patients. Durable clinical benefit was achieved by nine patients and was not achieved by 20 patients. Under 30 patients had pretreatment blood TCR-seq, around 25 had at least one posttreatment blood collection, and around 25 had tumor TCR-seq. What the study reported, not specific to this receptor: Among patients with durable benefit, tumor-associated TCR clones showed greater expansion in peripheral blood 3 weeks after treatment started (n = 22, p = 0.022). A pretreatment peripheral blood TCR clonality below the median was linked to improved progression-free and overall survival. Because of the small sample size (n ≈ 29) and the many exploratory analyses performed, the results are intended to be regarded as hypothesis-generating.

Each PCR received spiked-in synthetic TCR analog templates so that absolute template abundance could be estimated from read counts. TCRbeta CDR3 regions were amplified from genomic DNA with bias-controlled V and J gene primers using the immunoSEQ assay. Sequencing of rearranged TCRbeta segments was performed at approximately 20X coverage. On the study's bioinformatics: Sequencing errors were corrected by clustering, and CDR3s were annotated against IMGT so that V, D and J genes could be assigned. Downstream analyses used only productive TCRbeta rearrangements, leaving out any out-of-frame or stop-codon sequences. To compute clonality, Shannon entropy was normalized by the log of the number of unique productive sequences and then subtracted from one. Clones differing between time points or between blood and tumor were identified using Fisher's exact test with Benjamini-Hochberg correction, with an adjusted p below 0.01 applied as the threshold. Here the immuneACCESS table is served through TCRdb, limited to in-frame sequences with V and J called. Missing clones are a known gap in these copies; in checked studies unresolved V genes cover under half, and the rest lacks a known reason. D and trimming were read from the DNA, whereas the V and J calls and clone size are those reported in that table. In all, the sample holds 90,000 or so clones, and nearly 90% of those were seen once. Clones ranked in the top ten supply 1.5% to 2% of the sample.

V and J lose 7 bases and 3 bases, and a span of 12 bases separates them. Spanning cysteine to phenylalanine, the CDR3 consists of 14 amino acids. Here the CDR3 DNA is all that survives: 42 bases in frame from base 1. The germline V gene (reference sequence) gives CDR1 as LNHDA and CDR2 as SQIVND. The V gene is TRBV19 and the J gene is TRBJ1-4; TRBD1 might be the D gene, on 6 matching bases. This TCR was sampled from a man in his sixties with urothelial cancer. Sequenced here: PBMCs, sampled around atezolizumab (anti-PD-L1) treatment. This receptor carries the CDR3 CASTVTGPNEKLFF. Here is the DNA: TGTGCCAGTACCGTGACAGGCCCTAATGAAAAACTGTTTTTT.